The rows below give T cell receptor beta chains drawn from one sample of a study of blood T cell repertoires in COVID-19. Data came from immunoSEQ multiplex PCR; TCRdb stores just in-frame clones and leaves some out. Of 150,000 to 200,000 clones in the sample, about 88% are singletons; the top ten hold around 2%. Sample: peripheral blood. Receptors originate from a man aged 45-65 years who had recovered from COVID-19. CDR3s include the opening cysteine and the closing phenylalanine or tryptophan. Fields, in order: CDR3 DNA, CDR3 protein, V gene, D gene, J gene, clone size, CDR3 length. A D gene is named only where the DNA matches it firmly. Rows may omit the clone size; those that give it use once, few, many or a size class.

TGTGCCAGCAGCTTAGCCGGGGGGGCTAATGAAAAACTGTTTTTT,CASSLAGGANEKLFF,TRBV7-9,NA,TRBJ1-4,NA,15
TGTGCCAGCAGCCTCCAGGGTCTGAACACTGAAGCTTTCTTT,CASSLQGLNTEAFF,TRBV7-3,NA,TRBJ1-1,NA,14
TGTGCCAGCACAATAGGGACAGGGGGCTACGAGCAGTACTTC,CASTIGTGGYEQYF,TRBV28,TRBD1,TRBJ2-7,few,14
TGTGCCAGCCTGAAACAGGGGCTCTACGAGCAGTACTTC,CASLKQGLYEQYF,TRBV28,TRBD1,TRBJ2-7,NA,13
TGTGCCAGCAGCTCCGGGGGTGGTGACAGCGGGAGTGCACTAGGGACCCAGTACTTC,CASSSGGGDSGSALGTQYF,TRBV7-2,TRBD2,TRBJ2-5,NA,19
TGTGCCAGTAGTATGCAGGGGGCGGTAGGCAATCAGCCCCAGCATTTT,CASSMQGAVGNQPQHF,TRBV19,TRBD1,TRBJ1-5,NA,16
TGTGCCAGCAGCCAAGCGCCAGGGCATTCACCCCTCCACTTT,CASSQAPGHSPLHF,TRBV3-1/TRBV3-2,NA,TRBJ1-6,NA,14
TGTGCCAGCAGCCGTACAGGGGGCTCCGCTGAAGCTTTCTTT,CASSRTGGSAEAFF,TRBV6-5,TRBD1,TRBJ1-1,NA,14
TGTGCCAGCAGTTCCCCGGGACAGGGTTACAATGAGCAGTTCTTC,CASSSPGQGYNEQFF,TRBV6-2/TRBV6-3,TRBD1,TRBJ2-1,NA,15
TGTGCCTGGAGTGTAACCCAGAAAGAGACCCAGTACTTC,CAWSVTQKETQYF,TRBV30,NA,TRBJ2-5,NA,13
TGTGCCAGCTCACCACTAAGGTCGGGGGGCCAAAACGTAAAAGATACGCAGTATTTT,CASSPLRSGGQNVKDTQYF,TRBV18,NA,TRBJ2-3,NA,19
TGCGCCAGCAGCCTTAGAAGAGGAGACACCTTC,CASSLRRGDTF,TRBV4-3,NA,TRBJ1-2,NA,11
TGTGCCAGCAGTTTATGGGCAGGGACCTACGAGCAGTACTTC,CASSLWAGTYEQYF,TRBV27,NA,TRBJ2-7,NA,14
TGTGCCAGCAGCTTCTACGGACAGCCTAATGAAAAACTGTTTTTT,CASSFYGQPNEKLFF,TRBV5-6,NA,TRBJ1-4,NA,15
TGTGCCAGTAGGGGCGGGGCGAAGCAGTTCTTC,CASRGGAKQFF,TRBV19,NA,TRBJ2-1,NA,11
TGCAGCGTGAGACAGGGAGGAACCGGGGAGCTGTTTTTT,CSVRQGGTGELFF,TRBV29-1,NA,TRBJ2-2,NA,13
TGTGCCAGCAGTCCCGGGGCAGGGGGTTTCTCCTACGAGCAGTACTTC,CASSPGAGGFSYEQYF,TRBV9,TRBD1,TRBJ2-7,NA,16
TGTGCCAGTAGTTCAAACGCAGAAGATACGCAGTATTTT,CASSSNAEDTQYF,TRBV19,NA,TRBJ2-3,NA,13
TGTGCCAGTAGCCAGGGAAGCAATCAGCCCCAGCATTTT,CASSQGSNQPQHF,TRBV19,NA,TRBJ1-5,NA,13
TGTGCCAGCAGCTTAGCTAGCGGGGGCCTATCTTCCTACAATGAGCAGTTCTTC,CASSLASGGLSSYNEQFF,TRBV11-2,TRBD2,TRBJ2-1,NA,18
TGTGCCAGCAGTTTACGGGGACAGTTCACCCTCCACTTT,CASSLRGQFTLHF,TRBV12-3/TRBV12-4,TRBD1,TRBJ1-6,NA,13
TGTGCCAGCAGTTACTCGACGCTACAGGGGAACTATGGCTACACCTTC,CASSYSTLQGNYGYTF,TRBV6-5,TRBD1,TRBJ1-2,NA,16
TGTGCCAGTAGCCTTAGGGGACAGGGCTCTAGGACTGAAGCTTTCTTT,CASSLRGQGSRTEAFF,TRBV19,TRBD1,TRBJ1-1,NA,16
TGTGCCAGCAGTTCCTCGGGGACAGGGGGGTATGGCTACACCTTC,CASSSSGTGGYGYTF,TRBV28,TRBD1,TRBJ1-2,NA,15
TGTGCCAGCACAGTGGCTGGAAACACCATATATTTT,CASTVAGNTIYF,TRBV2,NA,TRBJ1-3,NA,12
TGTGCCATCAGTAACCTCCAGGGCGGTGAAGGCTACACCTTC,CAISNLQGGEGYTF,TRBV10-3,NA,TRBJ1-2,NA,14
TGTGCCAGCAGCCAGAGGCAGGGGGCGGCTGGCTACACCTTC,CASSQRQGAAGYTF,TRBV2,TRBD1,TRBJ1-2,NA,14
TGTGCCAGCAGCCGTAGACGGACAGGCGAGACTGAAGCTTTCTTT,CASSRRRTGETEAFF,TRBV28,TRBD1,TRBJ1-1,many,15
TGTGCCAGCAGCCAAGCGAAGGGGGGGTATGGCTACACCTTC,CASSQAKGGYGYTF,TRBV3-1/TRBV3-2,NA,TRBJ1-2,NA,14
TGTGCCAGTAGTATAGATGCTGGGACAATAATGAACACTGAAGCTTTCTTT,CASSIDAGTIMNTEAFF,TRBV19,NA,TRBJ1-1,NA,17
TGCAGCGTCGGACAGGGCGTCTCAGATACGCAGTATTTT,CSVGQGVSDTQYF,TRBV29-1,TRBD1,TRBJ2-3,NA,13
TGTGCCAGCAGTTACTCAACAATTTATGGCTACACCTTC,CASSYSTIYGYTF,TRBV6-2/TRBV6-3,NA,TRBJ1-2,NA,13
TGTGCCAGCAGCTCTTGGGGGCGGGGGGCCCAGACCTACGAGCAGTACTTC,CASSSWGRGAQTYEQYF,TRBV7-2,TRBD2,TRBJ2-7,once,17
TGTGCCAGCAGCTTGGGGCACCAATCCAGGGGGACCCAGTACTTC,CASSLGHQSRGTQYF,TRBV5-8,NA,TRBJ2-5,NA,15
TGCGCCAGCAGATTGACAGGGTCCGACACTGAAGCTTTCTTT,CASRLTGSDTEAFF,TRBV5-1,TRBD1,TRBJ1-1,NA,14
TGTGCCAGCAGCGTTCGCCCCGGGGGATTAGGGGACACTGAAGCTTTCTTT,CASSVRPGGLGDTEAFF,TRBV9,NA,TRBJ1-1,NA,17
TGTGCCAGCAGCCAACGGGACAGGGGGAATGAGCAGTTCTTC,CASSQRDRGNEQFF,TRBV3-1/TRBV3-2,TRBD1,TRBJ2-1,NA,14
TGTGCCTGGACCGGGGACTCTGGAAACACCATATATTTT,CAWTGDSGNTIYF,TRBV30,NA,TRBJ1-3,few,13
TGTGCCAGCAAGGGGATTACTGAAGCTTTCTTT,CASKGITEAFF,TRBV27,NA,TRBJ1-1,NA,11
TGTGCCAGCAGCTCAGCACAGGGTGGGACCGGGGAGCTGTTTTTT,CASSSAQGGTGELFF,TRBV11-2,NA,TRBJ2-2,NA,15
TGTGCCATTAGTGACCGGGGGGGCACAGATACGCAGTATTTT,CAISDRGGTDTQYF,TRBV10-3,TRBD2,TRBJ2-3,NA,14
TGTGCCAGTAGTATAGAATCGCGGCAGGGGAGTGGCTACACCTTC,CASSIESRQGSGYTF,TRBV19,NA,TRBJ1-2,NA,15
TGTGCCAGCAGTTTGTGGGCCAGCCCGAACACCGGGGAGCTGTTTTTT,CASSLWASPNTGELFF,TRBV27,NA,TRBJ2-2,NA,16
TGCGCCAGCAGCTTGGGACAGGGTCTGGTAACAGATACGCAGTATTTT,CASSLGQGLVTDTQYF,TRBV5-1,TRBD1,TRBJ2-3,NA,16
TGCAGCGTAAAAGACGGAGCCGTCTACGAGCAGTACTTC,CSVKDGAVYEQYF,TRBV29-1,NA,TRBJ2-7,NA,13
TGTGCCAGTAGTATAGCGGACAGCCAAGAGACCCAGTACTTC,CASSIADSQETQYF,TRBV19,NA,TRBJ2-5,NA,14
TGTGCCAGCTGTGGAGCGGGAGCACAAGAGACCCAGTACTTC,CASCGAGAQETQYF,TRBV6-1,TRBD2,TRBJ2-5,NA,14